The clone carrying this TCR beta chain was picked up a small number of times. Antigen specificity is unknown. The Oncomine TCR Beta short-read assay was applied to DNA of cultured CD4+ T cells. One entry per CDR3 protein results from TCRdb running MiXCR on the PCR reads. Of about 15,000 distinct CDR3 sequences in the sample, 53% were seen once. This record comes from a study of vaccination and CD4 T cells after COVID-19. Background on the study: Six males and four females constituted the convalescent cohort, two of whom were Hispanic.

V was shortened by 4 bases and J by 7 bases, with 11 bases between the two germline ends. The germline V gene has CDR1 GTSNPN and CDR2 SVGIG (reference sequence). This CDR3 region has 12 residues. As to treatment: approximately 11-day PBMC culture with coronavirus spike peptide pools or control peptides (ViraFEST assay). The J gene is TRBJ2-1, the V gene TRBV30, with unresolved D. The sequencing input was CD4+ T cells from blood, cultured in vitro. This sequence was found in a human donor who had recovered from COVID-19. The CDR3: CAWTYGINEQFF. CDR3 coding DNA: TGTGCCTGGACATATGGGATTAATGAGCAGTTCTTC.